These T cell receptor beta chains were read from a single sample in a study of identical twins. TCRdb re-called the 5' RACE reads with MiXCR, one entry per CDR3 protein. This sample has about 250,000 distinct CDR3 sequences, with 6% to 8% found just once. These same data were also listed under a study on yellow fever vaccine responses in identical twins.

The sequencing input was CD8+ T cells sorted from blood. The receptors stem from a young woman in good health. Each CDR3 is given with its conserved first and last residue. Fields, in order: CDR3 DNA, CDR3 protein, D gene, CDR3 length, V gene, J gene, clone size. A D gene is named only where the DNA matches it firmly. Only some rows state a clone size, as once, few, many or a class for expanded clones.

TGCAGCGTCCTGACAGAATACAATGAGCAGTTCTTC	CSVLTEYNEQFF	.	12	TRBV29-1	TRBJ2-1	many
TGTGCCAGCAGCTTATGGGGAGCAGATGAAGCTTTCTTT	CASSLWGADEAFF	.	13	TRBV7-9	TRBJ1-1	few
TGTGCCAGCAGTCTGGGACAGGGAATCTATGGCTACACCTTC	CASSLGQGIYGYTF	TRBD1	14	TRBV7-9	TRBJ1-2	many
TGTGCCAGCAGCCGGGGAGCGGAAGCATCCAATGAGCAGTTCTTC	CASSRGAEASNEQFF	.	15	TRBV6-4	TRBJ2-1	few
TGTGCCAGCAGTCGGACGATACAAGAGACCCAGTACTTC	CASSRTIQETQYF	.	13	TRBV6-1	TRBJ2-5	many
TGTGCCAGCATCTTGGGTAGCTCCGATGAGCAGTTCTTC	CASILGSSDEQFF	.	13	TRBV7-9	TRBJ2-1	few
TGTGCCAGCAGCTTCCCCGGGACACCGAGAACCGGGGAGCTGTTTTTT	CASSFPGTPRTGELFF	.	16	TRBV5-6	TRBJ2-2	many
TGTGCCAGCAGTTTAGTACAGACACGGGACAATGAGCAGTTCTTC	CASSLVQTRDNEQFF	.	15	TRBV27	TRBJ2-1	few
TGCGCCAGCAGCCAAGATTGGGGCGTGGGTTCTGAAGCTTTCTTT	CASSQDWGVGSEAFF	.	15	TRBV4-1	TRBJ1-1	few
TGTGCCAGCAGTTTTGGGGGAAATGAAAAACTGTTTTTT	CASSFGGNEKLFF	.	13	TRBV12-3/TRBV12-4	TRBJ1-4	many
TGTGCCACCAGTGATGACACTGACTCTACAGGGGAGCTGTTTTTT	CATSDDTDSTGELFF	.	15	TRBV24-1	TRBJ2-2	.
TGCAGCGCCCAGTCCCGGGAGTACTACGGTTTTGATACGCAGTATTTT	CSAQSREYYGFDTQYF	.	16	TRBV29-1	TRBJ2-3	.
TGTGCCAGCAGCTTGGGAGGGGGATTCTCCTACGAGCAGTACTTC	CASSLGGGFSYEQYF	.	15	TRBV7-9	TRBJ2-7	.
TGCAGCAAAGTATGGCTCAACGAAGCTTTCTTT	CSKVWLNEAFF	.	11	TRBV29-1	TRBJ1-1	many
TGTGCCACCAGTGATTGGAATGGCCGGGACAGCTCCTACGAGCAGTACTTC	CATSDWNGRDSSYEQYF	TRBD1	17	TRBV24-1	TRBJ2-7	few
TGTGCCATCAGTTACGGCGGGACCTACGAGCAGTACTTC	CAISYGGTYEQYF	.	13	TRBV10-3	TRBJ2-7	many
TGTGCCAGCAGTTTATCACTTTACACAGATACGCAGTATTTT	CASSLSLYTDTQYF	.	14	TRBV27	TRBJ2-3	once
TGTGCCAGCAGTTTAGCGGGTCTAGCGGGTGGCAATGAGCAGTTCTTC	CASSLAGLAGGNEQFF	TRBD2	16	TRBV12-3/TRBV12-4	TRBJ2-1	.
TGTGCCAGCACCGCTGGAGCGGGGGGGGACATTCAGTACTTC	CASTAGAGGDIQYF	TRBD2	14	TRBV12-3/TRBV12-4	TRBJ2-4	.
TGTGCCAGCAGTCCAGGGGGCCGGGGTCAGCCCCAGCATTTT	CASSPGGRGQPQHF	TRBD1	14	TRBV12-3/TRBV12-4	TRBJ1-5	many
TGTGCCAGCAGCTTGCTGACAGGGGGCCCCTACAATGAGCAGTTCTTC	CASSLLTGGPYNEQFF	TRBD1	16	TRBV7-9	TRBJ2-1	.
TGCGCCAGCAGCCCCCTGGGGGTTGGACTAGCGGGGTCAGGCCCTATCTACAATGAGCAGTTCTTC	CASSPLGVGLAGSGPIYNEQFF	TRBD2	22	TRBV5-1	TRBJ2-1	many
TGTGCCAGCACAAGACTAGCGGGAACCGATGAGCAGTTCTTC	CASTRLAGTDEQFF	TRBD2	14	TRBV12-3/TRBV12-4	TRBJ2-1	many
TGTGCCAGCAGCCCACGACAGGGATTGTCCTACAATGAGCAGTTCTTC	CASSPRQGLSYNEQFF	TRBD1	16	TRBV7-9	TRBJ2-1	many
TGCGCCAGCAGCCAAGCGGAGACAGTAGACACTGAAGCTTTCTTT	CASSQAETVDTEAFF	.	15	TRBV4-1	TRBJ1-1	many
TGTGCCAGCAGTTACGCAGGGGGGTTCGCGAGTGAAAAACTGTTTTTT	CASSYAGGFASEKLFF	TRBD1	16	TRBV6-5	TRBJ1-4	.
TGTGCCAGCAGTTTATTAAGACTACTGAACACTGAAGCTTTCTTT	CASSLLRLLNTEAFF	.	15	TRBV28	TRBJ1-1	few
TGCAGTGCTACAAAATACCCCCCGACTAACAATGAGCAGTTCTTC	CSATKYPPTNNEQFF	.	15	TRBV20-1	TRBJ2-1	few
TGTGCCACCTCGGGGAGCGGGAGGTCGAGGTGGGCCGGGGAGCTGTTTTTT	CATSGSGRSRWAGELFF	TRBD2	17	TRBV15	TRBJ2-2	.
TGTGCCAGCAGTGAGAAAGGACAGGGGGACATCAATGAGCAGTTCTTC	CASSEKGQGDINEQFF	TRBD1	16	TRBV6-4	TRBJ2-1	many
TGCAGCGTTGGTGGGGGCTCCTACAATGAGCAGTTCTTC	CSVGGGSYNEQFF	.	13	TRBV29-1	TRBJ2-1	many
TGCAGTGCTGGGACTGTTGGGACAGTCCAAGAGACCCAGTACTTC	CSAGTVGTVQETQYF	.	15	TRBV20-1	TRBJ2-5	.
TGTGCCAGCAGTACCACAGGGGAAGATACGCAGTATTTT	CASSTTGEDTQYF	TRBD1	13	TRBV11-2	TRBJ2-3	.
TGTGCCAGCAGTTTACGGGGGGATAGCAATCAGCCCCAGCATTTT	CASSLRGDSNQPQHF	.	15	TRBV12-3/TRBV12-4	TRBJ1-5	few
TGTGCCAGCAGCTTGGGGACGGCAGGTTGGGAGCAGTACTTC	CASSLGTAGWEQYF	.	14	TRBV5-6	TRBJ2-7	.
TGTGCCAGCAGTTACTCGGTGGCAGGGGTGAATTCACCCCTCCACTTT	CASSYSVAGVNSPLHF	.	16	TRBV6-5	TRBJ1-6	few
TGTGCCAGCGCAGACCTGAACACCGGGGAGCTGTTTTTT	CASADLNTGELFF	.	13	TRBV28	TRBJ2-2	.
TGTGCCAGCAGCGTGGGGGCGGATACGCAGTATTTT	CASSVGADTQYF	.	12	TRBV9	TRBJ2-3	few
TGTGCCAGCAGCCCCGGGGGGACAGGGGGCGCGGAGACCCAGTACTTC	CASSPGGTGGAETQYF	TRBD1	16	TRBV6-4	TRBJ2-5	.
TGTGCCACCAGCAGAGTCCCAGCCTTACAGAACACTGAAGCTTTCTTT	CATSRVPALQNTEAFF	.	16	TRBV15	TRBJ1-1	few